The text below deals with one T cell receptor (beta chain). The entry originates in a study of blood T cell repertoires in COVID-19. Study summary: The origin of the acute and convalescent COVID-19 samples was the United States, Italy and Spain. The cDNA or gDNA used as material had been derived from T cells, B-cell-depleted T cells, or PBMCs.

As handled by the study authors: Amplified reference gene primers provided the basis for estimating nucleated cell counts. The repertoire was sequenced with immunoSEQ multiplex PCR; TCRdb's copy has only in-frame clones and lacks some. From that table come the V and J calls and clone size; the DNA was used to work out D and trimming. In the table there are roughly 270,000 clones, around 85% of which are singletons. CDR3 length equals 15 residues. Germline loops: CDR1 GTSNPN, CDR2 SVGIG (reference sequence). Trimming stripped 3 bases from V and 4 bases from J, with 17 bases between. This rearrangement joins TRBV30 to TRBJ2-3; D possibly corresponds to TRBD2 (7 bases). The TCR comes from a woman aged 50 to 60 who had recovered from COVID-19. Material for sequencing was PBMCs or T cells enriched from blood (not recorded which). The CDR3, as DNA: TGTGCCTGGAGATGGGGGAGGGGGGGTTCAGATACGCAGTATTTT. This encodes CAWRWGRGGSDTQYF.